The clone carrying this TCR beta chain was seen just once. Its specificity is unknown. V dropped 8 bases and J dropped 5; count of bases not matched to a gene: 9. The germline V gene encodes CDR1 LNHNV and CDR2 YYDKDF (reference sequence). This CDR3 has 14 residues. This sample is part of a study of cytomegalovirus exposure and HLA in healthy donors. On the study more broadly: Out of about 180 million T cells, an earlier analysis found about 120 million unique TCR beta sequences in total.

In the PCR, 60 Vbeta and 13 Jbeta primers were used. Measured with immunoSEQ multiplex PCR; TCRdb has only the in-frame clones, and not every one. The sample lists approximately 180,000 clones, less than 90% occurring once. Study observations and caveats: The presence/absence work took it that sequencing depth was about the same across donors. Reports state that TCR beta sequences accurately predicted most subjects' HLA-A and HLA-B alleles. Among TCR beta chains of equal frequency, HLA-associated ones were more clonally expanded in a later analysis.

This sequence originates from a girl in the first two years of life in good health and CMV-seronegative. The gene calls are TRBV15 and TRBJ2-7, with 10 bases matching TRBD2. Sequencing was performed on PBMCs. The CDR3 loop is CATSFLAGENEQYF. Here the CDR3 DNA reads TGTGCCACCTCCTTCCTAGCGGGAGAAAACGAGCAGTACTTC.